This T cell receptor (beta chain) is drawn from a study of cytomegalovirus exposure and HLA in healthy donors (dated by TCRdb to the late 2010s). A note on the overall study: An earlier analysis of a few hundred of the donors reported approximately 260 Gb of sequence data and 117 million unique TCR beta sequences obtained from about 180 million T cells. Both class I and class II loci were covered by HLA typing, at four-digit resolution. Rather than using new phenotypic data, the later analysis identified candidate immune exposures from TCR beta sequences and from how often those sequences occurred across donors. An early release covering around 630 HLA-typed donors comprised approximately 300 gigabases of sequencing data and roughly 86 million unique TCR sequences. To decide whether each TCR beta V gene segment behaved as functional or pseudogenic, an earlier analysis of fewer than 750 of the donors relied on high-throughput TCR beta sequencing. Roughly five DR-DQ haplotypes were handled as single units for association and clustering, since linkage in the cohort was strong. The number of typed donors differed by locus: about 620-640 for A, B, C, DRB1 and DQB1; about 520 for DQA1; some 590 for DPA1; and 400 to 480 for DPB1. The T cell repertoires of some 670 subjects were profiled by immunosequencing and related to cytomegalovirus serostatus. Donor age, sex, ethnicity and CMV serostatus were collected together with the repertoire data. The study combined high-throughput TCR immunosequencing, statistical association of individual TCRs with disease status, and machine learning to predict cytomegalovirus infection status. The study was designed to test whether signatures of past pathogen exposure could be identified by cataloging public T cell receptors. Along with the approximately 620-subject first cohort, a separate validation cohort of roughly 110 different subjects was used. A later genetic analysis took genome-wide SNP genotypes for about 65% of the 666 donors and used that subset as a discovery cohort. To study patterns of TCR occurrence, a later analysis re-analyzed previously published TCR beta repertoires from 650 to 750 donors and added high-resolution HLA genotyping. Across 398 genotyped donors of the cohort, an average of 235,054 unique TCR beta nucleotide sequences per donor were sequenced, and roughly a sixth of those sequences were non-productive. Of the approximately 400 genotyped donors, 81% were placed in the genetic ancestry cluster associated with self-reported Caucasian donors. All discovery cohort repertoires had been generated on a single sequencing platform. The paper's findings and limits, for the study overall: In the study, around 150 TCR beta chains were listed as associated with cytomegalovirus. In a later analysis, the rate of TCR association differed among HLA loci, with DRB1 alleles having the most associated TCRs and HLA-C alleles having the fewest. Most TCR sequences were observed very rarely across donors, whereas some public TCRs were present in many individuals. V-gene and J-gene trimming of TCR beta chains was associated with a missense DCLRE1C variant in a later genetic analysis, and the association was replicated in an independent cohort. In vitro tests confirmed that a few of the cytomegalovirus-associated TCR beta chains recognize cytomegalovirus antigens. Broadly in line with IMGT annotations, most TCR beta V segments showed up in productive rearrangements about 90% or about 30% of the time in an earlier analysis of 587 of the donors. Strong co-occurrence of HLA alleles, especially DR and DQ, made assigning TCR associations to individual alleles difficult. Because counts were too low, seventeen rarely observed V segments, including chromosome 9 orphons, were excluded from the earlier analysis of some 540 of the donors. The sequencing pipeline was judged likely to have produced a cluster of highly shared sequence variants as a technical artifact. Correlated functional status among segregating V segments might be attributable to linkage disequilibrium, but an unknown experimental factor could not be ruled out. The classifier was reported to diagnose cytomegalovirus status with high specificity and sensitivity in both the original and validation cohorts. In a later analysis, several top co-occurrence clusters were reported to appear linked to parvovirus B19, influenza, CMV and Epstein-Barr virus. In a later analysis, HLA-associated TCR beta chains were found to be more clonally expanded and to have lower generation probabilities than equally common non-associated chains. In this cohort, only TCR beta chains were sequenced, and detectable features were limited by the absence of alpha or paired-chain data. Some IMGT-functional V segments, including TRBV6-2 and TRBV6-3, could not be told apart with the 87-base-pair reads, so those segments were excluded. A further reported finding was that TCR beta sequences accurately predicted the HLA-A and HLA-B alleles for most subjects in the first cohort. In a later analysis, most CMV-associated TCR beta chains were found to appear HLA-restricted, with HLA associations seemingly driven largely by CMV exposure. Specific HLA alleles were associated with roughly 16,000 TCR beta sequences at a false discovery rate of 0.05 in a later analysis. According to the authors, the approach could potentially be generalized to other disease states and immunological phenotypes. Because HLA typing was missing for some donors at each locus, association tests included only the typed subset. Roughly uniform sequencing depth across donors was assumed in presence/absence analyses, although this assumption may not hold. The only immune exposure information available for the cohort was CMV serostatus. A later genetic analysis reported fewer N-insertions in productive TCRs among donors in an Asian-associated ancestry cluster than the approximately 670-donor mean.

Libraries came from the immunoSEQ multiplex PCR assay. The multiplex PCR relied on a mix of 60 forward primers for TCR Vbeta segments and 13 reverse primers for TCR Jbeta segments. A multiplex PCR assay on genomic DNA amplified the CDR3 region of rearranged TCR beta genes. The amplified TCR beta libraries were sequenced on the Illumina HiSeq System as 87-base-pair reads. In the original analysis: In a later analysis, roughly 80 million unique TCR beta chains were counted across the roughly 700 repertoires, and roughly 10 million of these chains were shared by at least two donors. A nearest-neighbor algorithm error-corrected the raw reads and collapsed the reads into unique sequences, merging closely related sequences to remove PCR and sequencing errors. To assign V, D and J gene segments, CDR3 sequences were aligned to IMGT reference sequences. For a sequence to be retained, a match of at least six nucleotides to both a V gene segment and a J gene segment was required. Rearrangements were classified as productive when the CDR3 lacked stop codons and remained in frame with V and J, and all other rearrangements were classified as non-productive. CDR3 was defined according to IMGT convention as the region running from the second conserved V-encoded cysteine to the conserved J-encoded phenylalanine. Sequences without an unambiguous match to a single V gene segment were excluded from the earlier analysis of about 600 of the donors. In an earlier analysis of some 590 of the donors, V segments were called functional above 56.7% productive rearrangements and were called segregating when the between-donor standard deviation exceeded 5%. A statistical classification framework was developed to diagnose cytomegalovirus status using the catalog of TCR beta chain sequences. In a later analysis, V and J genes were assigned by comparing TCR nucleotide sequences against IMGT/GENE-DB human TR gene sequences. In a later analysis, CDR3 sequences and most-parsimonious VDJ recombination scenarios were assigned using the TCRdist pipeline. A later analysis defined each TCR beta chain by its CDR3 amino acid sequence plus V-gene family, and excluded reads lacking a unique V-gene family. As a way to deal with suspected cross-contamination and a sequencing artifact, a later analysis dropped over 550 nucleotide sequences that were highly shared and had low generation probability. In a later analysis, a clonal expansion index for each public chain was calculated from normalized within-repertoire ranks of inferred template counts. In a later analysis, generation probabilities were computed with a VDJ recombination model fitted to out-of-frame rearrangements, and the resulting probabilities were checked against IGoR. In a later analysis, TCR-TCR, TCR-HLA and TCR-CMV co-occurrence was scored with hypergeometric tests, and a repertoire-size bias correction was applied to TCR pairs. False discovery rates were estimated in a later analysis by permuting HLA or CMV assignments 20 times. A later analysis grouped co-occurring TCRs with DBSCAN, adding TCRdist sequence similarity when clustering within HLA-allele-positive subsets. Repertoires with fewer than 30,000 or more than 120,000 public chains, plus five repertoires with anomalous nucleotide sharing, were excluded from co-occurrence clustering. TCRdb obtained this table from immuneACCESS and retained in-frame rearrangements with V and J assigned. These tables miss some clones; where compared with another copy, unresolved V genes account for less than half of the shortfall, and the remainder is unexplained. V and J calls and clone size are given by that table; D and trimming were obtained from the DNA. For this sample the table gives approximately 100,000 clones, of which about three quarters were detected only once. Together, the top ten hold around 5% of the sample.

The cohort comprised fewer than 700 healthy bone marrow donors. All cohort members were sampled while nominally healthy, although unrecorded immune exposures were likely present. The donor tested CMV seropositive, placing the donor among the approximately 310 seropositive members of the cohort. Every donor gave a peripheral blood sample, and the peripheral blood mononuclear cells from that sample were used for TCR beta sequencing. Genomic DNA extraction from the blood cell samples was performed with the Qiagen DNeasy Blood Extraction Kit. Looking up the germline V gene yields CDR1 MGHRA and CDR2 YSYEKL. V is clipped by 4 bases and J by 7 bases, and the sequence between their germline boundaries is 17 bases long. Taken from cysteine to phenylalanine, the CDR3 has 15 residues. The kept DNA is CDR3 alone, 45 bases in frame from the first base. This clone was counted between two and nine times. Its antigen specificity is not known. No base-level quality is on record; no much larger clone is a single base apart.

This chain is built from TRBV4-1 and TRBJ1-5; the D region possibly corresponds to TRBD1 (6 bases align). This sequence was found in a woman aged 18-35 years in good health and CMV-seropositive. Sequenced input: PBMCs. The nucleotide sequence is given as TGCGCCAGCAGCCCCCCCGGGGGGGGCGCACAGCCCCAGCATTTT. This codes for CASSPPGGGAQPQHF.